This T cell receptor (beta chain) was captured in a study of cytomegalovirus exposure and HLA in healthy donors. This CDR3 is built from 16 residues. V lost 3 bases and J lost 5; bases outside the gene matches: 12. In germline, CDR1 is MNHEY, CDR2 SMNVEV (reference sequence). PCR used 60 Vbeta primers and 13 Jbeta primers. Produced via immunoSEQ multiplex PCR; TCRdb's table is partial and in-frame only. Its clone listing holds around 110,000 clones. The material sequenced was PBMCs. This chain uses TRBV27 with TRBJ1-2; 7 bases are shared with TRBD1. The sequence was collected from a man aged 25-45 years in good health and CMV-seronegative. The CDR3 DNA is TGTGCCAGCAGTTTCGGGGGGGACAGTATAGTTTATGGCTACACCTTC. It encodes CASSFGGDSIVYGYTF.